Reported below is one TCR beta chain. Its antigen is not yet known. Base qualities are not at hand, and no much larger clone is one base apart. The data derive from a study of T cell responses to AZD1222 COVID-19 vaccine (dated by TCRdb to the early 2020s). Study-level background: Because spike-specific TCR depth and breadth did not differ between the two schedules, AZD1222 recipients who got a second dose at roughly 4 weeks were pooled with those who got a second dose at roughly 12 weeks. A total of 233 trial participants underwent TCR sequencing, of whom some 210 received two doses of AZD1222 and roughly 25 received two doses of the MenACWY control vaccine. Trial participants were enrolled into age subgroups of 18-55, 56-69 and 70-plus years, which contained 148, 28 and 57 TCR-sequenced participants, respectively.

The CDR3 goes from the cysteine to the phenylalanine over 12 residues. The sequence is cut down to CDR3 DNA, 36 bases in frame from base 1. V and J are truncated by 8 bases and 4 bases respectively, leaving an intervening sequence of 11 bases. CDR1 MNHEY and CDR2 SVGAGI were looked up in the germline V gene. The study at large found these results: In the small 56-69-year group, the increase in depth fell short of significance, most likely because of low power. The whole spike protein was spanned by vaccine-associated CD4 TCRs, and dominant responses were seen in regions 160-218 and 743-854. After two AZD1222 doses, both the breadth and the depth of spike-specific TCRs were significantly higher than at day 0 and than in MenACWY recipients. Most participants were white British and females outnumbered males, and the authors suggested that clonal diversity may have been underestimated. Nearly half of unique spike-specific TCRs reportedly recognized epitopes outside regions mutated in the B.1.351 and B.1.1.7 variants. Because no samples from the day 14 peak response were available, repertoires could be characterized only after the peak T cell response. Conclusions about previously exposed vaccinees are limited because only six or seven AZD1222 recipients were SARS-CoV-2 seropositive at baseline.

The CDR3 regions of human TCRbeta chains were analyzed by immunosequencing. On the authors' methods: Repertoire TCRs were checked for matches against a reference library of SARS-CoV-2-specific TCRs that had been generated using the MIRA antigen-specificity platform. Breadth was defined as the fraction of unique TCRs that were SARS-CoV-2-associated, and depth was defined as the fraction of total T cells that were SARS-CoV-2-associated. Using the MIRA data, each spike-specific TCR was mapped to the spike region that the TCR reacts to and placed in a CD4 or CD8 class. Log10-transformed breadth and depth values were compared by one-way ANOVA with Sidak's multiple comparisons tests. TCRdb's version of the immuneACCESS table is confined to in-frame rearrangements and falls short of the full clone set. An unresolved V gene accounts for under half of the shortfall where checked; the remainder is of unknown origin. From that table come the V and J calls and clone size; the DNA was used to work out D and trimming. The sample table holds 70,000 to 95,000 clones, of which 90% were seen once. The top ten clones comprise about 4.3% of the sample.

Interpreted using the paper, the time point label stands for: baseline before first vaccination. The vaccinee samples were drawn from two UK trials, COV001 and COV002, one of which was a single-blind randomized controlled phase 2/3 trial testing AZD1222 (ChAdOx1 nCoV-19) in healthy adults. For TCRbeta chain sequencing, PBMC samples from trial participants were taken at day 0 and at day 28 after the second dose. The sequencing used peripheral blood, collected on day 0 of AZD1222 vaccination. This sequence was found in an adult in good health. The rearranged segments are TRBV6-5 and TRBJ1-2; a confident D gene designation cannot be given. The base sequence is TGTGCCAGCTCTAGAAAGGGCTATGGCTACACCTTC. This sequence encodes CASSRKGYGYTF.